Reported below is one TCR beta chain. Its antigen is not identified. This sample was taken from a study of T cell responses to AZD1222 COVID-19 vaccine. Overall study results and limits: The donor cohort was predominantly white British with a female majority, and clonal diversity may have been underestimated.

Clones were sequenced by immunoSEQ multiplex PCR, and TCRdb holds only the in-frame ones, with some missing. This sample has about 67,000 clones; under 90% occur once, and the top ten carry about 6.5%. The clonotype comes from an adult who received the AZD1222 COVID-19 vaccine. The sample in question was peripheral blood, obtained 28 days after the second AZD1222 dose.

As DNA, the CDR3 is TGCGCCAGCAGCCAAGATATGAAGAATCAGCCCCAGCATTTT. It codes for CASSQDMKNQPQHF. This chain uses TRBV4-3 with TRBJ1-5; D is unresolved. CDR3 length: 14 residues. The germline CDR1 and CDR2 sequences are LGHNA and YSLEER. V lost 0 bases and J 4 bases, leaving 7 bases between the germline ends.